This T cell receptor (beta chain) appears in the sequencing data of a study of blood T cells in healthy people across ages. Findings of the study overall: TCR beta diversity correlated strongly with naive T cell percentage. Underestimates were what the diversity estimates from one million T cells were considered to be.

The V segment lost 7 bases and the J segment 2 bases; nucleotides outside the gene matches: 5. This CDR3 comprises 14 residues. As concerns this clonotype: Its antigen is not known.

The use of a sample-barcoded 5' primer and a J-beta primer mix characterized a second PCR of about 7 to 12 cycles. Each cDNA molecule, via a template-switch adaptor with 12 random nucleotides, was tagged. One entry per CDR3 protein, called by TCRdb with MiXCR from the 5' RACE reads. The table shows 1 million to 1.2 million distinct CDR3 sequences, with 35% to 45% occurring only once. The chain couples TRBV12-3 or TRBV12-4 to TRBJ2-3; TRBD2 matches 8 bases. The sequencing input was blood. This clonotype was obtained from a man between 18 and 29 years old in good health. This chain's CDR3 is CASTSGGPTDTQYF. In nucleotides, the CDR3 is TGTGCCAGCACGAGCGGGGGACCCACAGATACGCAGTATTTT.